This TCR beta chain appears in the sequencing data of a study of T cell responses to AZD1222 COVID-19 vaccine. Germline V gene data show CDR1 as SQVTM and CDR2 as ANQGSEA. This CDR3 spans 13 amino acids. V was clipped by 7 bases and J by 2 bases, with 12 bases between them. Libraries were prepared by immunoSEQ multiplex PCR; TCRdb keeps only in-frame clonotypes and omits some of them. The table lists 120,000 or so clones, more than 85% of them singletons, with about 7.1% in the top ten. The input for sequencing was peripheral blood, taken 28 days after the second AZD1222 dose. This sequence joins TRBV29-1 and TRBJ1-5; no firm D call. This clonotype was obtained from an adult who received the AZD1222 COVID-19 vaccine. The CDR3 reads CSAIKEGNQPQHF. As DNA, the CDR3 is TGCAGCGCCATAAAGGAAGGCAATCAGCCCCAGCATTTT.